The TCR beta chain described here comes from a study of blood T cell repertoires in COVID-19. The data were produced by immunoSEQ multiplex PCR, yet TCRdb's version contains in-frame clones alone and is incomplete. The sample has 400,000 to 550,000 clones, more than 85% seen once. The receptor comes from a woman in her twenties or thirties with acute or convalescent COVID-19. Material: peripheral blood.

CDR3 sequence: CASEGLDEQYF. The CDR3 region has the DNA TGCGCCAGCGAAGGACTAGACGAGCAGTACTTC. The chain carries TRBV10-2 and TRBJ2-7; 7 bases are a match to TRBD2. CDR1 is WSHSY, CDR2 SAAADI, per germline. V gave up 8 bases and J gave up 5 bases; unmatched junction bases: 3. The CDR3 spans 11 residues.